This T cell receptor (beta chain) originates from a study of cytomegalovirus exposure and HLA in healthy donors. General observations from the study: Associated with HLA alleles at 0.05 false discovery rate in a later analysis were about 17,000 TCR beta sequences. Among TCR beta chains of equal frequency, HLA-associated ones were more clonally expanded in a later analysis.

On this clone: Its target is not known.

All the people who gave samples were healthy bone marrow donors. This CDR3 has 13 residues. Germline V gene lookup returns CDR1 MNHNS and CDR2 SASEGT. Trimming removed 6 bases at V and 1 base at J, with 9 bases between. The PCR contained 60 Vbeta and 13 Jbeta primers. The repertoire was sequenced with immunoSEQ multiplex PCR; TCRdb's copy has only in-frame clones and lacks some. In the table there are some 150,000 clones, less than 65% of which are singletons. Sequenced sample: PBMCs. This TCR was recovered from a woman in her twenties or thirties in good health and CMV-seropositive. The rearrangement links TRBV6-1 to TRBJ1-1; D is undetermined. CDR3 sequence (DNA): TGTGCCAGCAGGGCCATTACGAACACTGAAGCTTTCTTT. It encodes CASRAITNTEAFF.